This is a list of T cell receptor beta chains from one sample in a study of CD8+CD57+ T cells in acquired aplastic anemia. TCRdb re-called the reads through MiXCR, storing one row per CDR3 protein. Of over 150,000 distinct CDR3 sequences listed, 70% to 80% were seen once; the top ten hold 45% to 60%. The sequenced sample consisted of sorted CD4+, CD8+, or CD8+CD57+ T cells (not recorded which) from PBMCs. The receptors derive from a human donor with aplastic anemia. Each CDR3 is given with its conserved first and last residue. A D gene is named only where the DNA matches it firmly. For some rows the clone size is stated as once, few or many, or as a class when expanded; others skip it.

v_gene,abundance,j_gene,d_gene,CDR3aa,CDR3nt
TRBV29-1,.,TRBJ1-2,TRBD1,CSVTTTGAGGYTF,TGCAGCGTAACAACTACAGGGGCAGGGGGCTACACCTTC
TRBV6-4,.,TRBJ1-2,.,CASRRDFSSGGYTF,TGTGCCAGCCGTAGGGACTTTAGTTCAGGTGGCTACACCTTC
TRBV20-1,.,TRBJ2-5,TRBD2,CSATSGGAGETQYF,TGCAGTGCTACTAGCGGGGGGGCCGGGGAGACCCAGTACTTC
TRBV7-2,.,TRBJ1-4,.,CASSSGVATNEKLFF,TGTGCCAGCAGCTCGGGCGTTGCAACTAATGAAAAACTGTTTTTT
TRBV20-1,.,TRBJ2-5,TRBD1,CSAVTGKNPLETQYF,TGCAGTGCTGTGACAGGGAAAAACCCCCTGGAGACCCAGTACTTC
TRBV7-8,.,TRBJ1-1,.,CASSLGQAAFF,TGTGCCAGCAGCTTAGGCCAGGCGGCTTTCTTT
TRBV7-3,.,TRBJ1-1,.,CASSLRIRGGEAFF,TGTGCCAGCAGCTTAAGGATCAGGGGAGGTGAAGCTTTCTTT
TRBV20-1,few,TRBJ1-4,.,CSARDPGEEKLFF,TGCAGTGCTAGAGATCCCGGAGAGGAAAAACTGTTTTTT
TRBV7-8,.,TRBJ1-5,.,CASSLGGDYNQPQHF,TGTGCCAGCAGCTTAGGTGGGGACTACAATCAGCCCCAGCATTTT
TRBV20-1,.,TRBJ2-1,.,CSAPGEQFF,TGCAGTGCCCCAGGTGAGCAGTTCTTC
TRBV20-1,.,TRBJ2-7,.,CSASGTEVYEQYF,TGCAGTGCTAGTGGGACCGAAGTCTACGAGCAGTACTTC
TRBV19,.,TRBJ2-1,.,CASSTSSYNEQFF,TGTGCCAGTAGTACTAGCTCCTACAATGAGCAGTTCTTC
TRBV19,.,TRBJ2-5,.,CASSPSFGVETQYF,TGTGCCAGTAGTCCGTCATTCGGGGTGGAGACCCAGTACTTC
TRBV29-1,.,TRBJ2-1,.,CSIPGNEQFF,TGCAGCATCCCCGGGAATGAGCAGTTCTTC
TRBV15,.,TRBJ2-5,.,CATSRDSSLYQETQYF,TGTGCCACCAGCAGAGACTCGTCATTGTACCAAGAGACCCAGTACTTC
TRBV7-6,.,TRBJ2-3,.,CASSLPSGTDTQYF,TGTGCCAGCAGCTTGCCTAGCGGCACAGATACGCAGTATTTT
TRBV7-9,.,TRBJ1-1,.,CASSLKLAASTEEAFF,TGTGCCAGCAGCTTAAAATTAGCAGCGTCGACCGAGGAAGCTTTCTTT
TRBV25-1,.,TRBJ2-7,.,CASSELNEQYF,TGTGCCAGCAGTGAACTAAACGAGCAGTACTTC
TRBV25-1,.,TRBJ1-3,.,CASSQATGNTIYF,TGTGCCAGCAGTCAGGCAACAGGAAACACCATATATTTT
TRBV25-1,.,TRBJ1-1,.,CASNWAGSTEAFF,TGTGCCAGCAACTGGGCAGGGAGCACTGAAGCTTTCTTT
TRBV7-2,.,TRBJ2-7,TRBD1,CASSSGQGAAYEQYF,TGTGCCAGCAGCAGCGGACAGGGGGCAGCCTACGAGCAGTACTTC
TRBV7-7,.,TRBJ2-3,.,CASSPLGVGTDTQYF,TGTGCTAGCAGTCCCCTGGGCGTCGGCACAGATACGCAGTATTTT
TRBV10-3,.,TRBJ1-2,.,CAISESSYGYTF,TGTGCCATCAGTGAGTCAAGCTATGGCTACACCTTC
TRBV19,.,TRBJ2-7,.,CASSRGLSYEQYF,TGTGCCAGTAGTAGGGGACTTTCTTACGAGCAGTACTTC
TRBV14,.,TRBJ1-4,TRBD1,CASSQAFGTGKKLFF,TGTGCCAGCAGCCAAGCGTTCGGGACAGGGAAAAAACTGTTTTTT
TRBV19,.,TRBJ2-2,.,CASSIGGSNTGELFF,TGTGCCAGTAGTATCGGCGGATCGAACACCGGGGAGCTGTTTTTT
TRBV20-1,.,TRBJ2-3,TRBD2,CSARLAGTDTQYF,TGCAGTGCTAGGCTAGCGGGTACAGATACGCAGTATTTT
TRBV6-5,.,TRBJ1-2,.,CATGPSTDYGYTF,TGTGCCACCGGCCCCTCAACAGACTATGGCTACACCTTC
TRBV12-3/TRBV12-4,.,TRBJ1-6,.,CASSLQGFYSPLHF,TGTGCCAGCAGTTTGCAGGGTTTCTATTCACCCCTCCACTTT
TRBV29-1,.,TRBJ1-1,.,CSVVLTGNTEAFF,TGCAGCGTTGTCCTAACAGGGAACACTGAAGCTTTCTTT
TRBV5-6,.,TRBJ1-6,.,CASSLVKGGPYNSPLHF,TGTGCCAGCAGCTTGGTCAAGGGTGGACCCTATAATTCACCCCTCCACTTT
TRBV7-9,.,TRBJ2-5,.,CASSLPDSGAETQYF,TGTGCCAGCAGCTTACCGGATAGCGGAGCTGAGACCCAGTACTTC
TRBV7-9,.,TRBJ2-5,TRBD1,CASSLRQGPQETQYF,TGTGCCAGCAGCCTACGACAGGGACCCCAAGAGACCCAGTACTTC
TRBV28,.,TRBJ2-7,.,CASNRVAYEQYF,TGTGCCAGCAACAGGGTTGCCTACGAGCAGTACTTC
TRBV7-2,.,TRBJ2-5,TRBD1,CASSPGTASRETQYF,TGTGCCAGCAGCCCCGGGACAGCCTCCCGAGAGACCCAGTACTTC
TRBV10-3,.,TRBJ2-7,.,CAISVSPYEQYF,TGTGCCATCAGTGTTAGCCCCTACGAGCAGTACTTC
TRBV7-2,few,TRBJ1-2,.,CASRKTGRDVNYGYTF,TGTGCCAGCAGAAAGACAGGAAGAGACGTTAACTATGGCTACACCTTC
TRBV10-3,.,TRBJ2-3,.,CAISTGGSADTQYF,TGTGCCATCAGTACAGGAGGGAGCGCAGATACGCAGTATTTT
TRBV7-8,.,TRBJ2-1,.,CASSLSTGSGAFF,TGTGCCAGCAGCTTATCTACAGGGAGCGGTGCGTTCTTC
TRBV7-3,few,TRBJ2-1,.,CASSWGPGPYNEQFF,TGTGCCAGCAGCTGGGGACCCGGACCCTACAATGAGCAGTTCTTC
TRBV10-3,.,TRBJ1-5,TRBD1,CAISEGRTGGSGEPQHF,TGTGCCATCAGTGAGGGGCGGACAGGGGGCTCGGGAGAGCCCCAGCATTTT
TRBV11-1,.,TRBJ1-2,.,CASSSRQDSPPYTF,TGTGCCAGCAGCTCTAGACAGGACAGTCCCCCCTACACCTTC
TRBV7-2,.,TRBJ2-7,.,CASSSDFSYEQYF,TGTGCCAGCAGCTCCGATTTCTCCTACGAGCAGTACTTC
TRBV9,.,TRBJ2-7,TRBD2,CASSQGLAGVGEQYF,TGTGCCAGCAGCCAGGGACTAGCGGGAGTGGGTGAGCAGTACTTC
TRBV10-3,few,TRBJ2-3,.,CAISEPSGATDTQYF,TGTGCCATCAGTGAGCCCTCCGGAGCCACAGATACGCAGTATTTT
TRBV24-1,.,TRBJ2-7,TRBD1,CATSDSTQGAEQYF,TGTGCCACCAGTGATTCAACACAGGGGGCCGAGCAGTACTTC
TRBV9,once,TRBJ2-1,TRBD1,CASSEEGTGYNEQFF,TGTGCCAGCAGCGAGGAGGGGACAGGGTACAATGAGCAGTTCTTC
TRBV5-4,.,TRBJ1-1,.,CASSLIAGTEAFF,TGTGCCAGCAGCTTGATCGCGGGCACTGAAGCTTTCTTT
TRBV7-2,.,TRBJ2-7,TRBD1,CASSYDRGTYEQYF,TGTGCCAGCAGTTACGACAGGGGAACCTACGAGCAGTACTTC
TRBV6-4,.,TRBJ2-3,.,CASSGVAGATDTQYF,TGTGCCAGCAGTGGAGTGGCGGGGGCTACAGATACGCAGTATTTT
TRBV7-3,.,TRBJ2-7,TRBD1,CASSLYRGYEQYF,TGTGCCAGCAGCTTATACAGGGGCTACGAGCAGTACTTC
TRBV19,.,TRBJ1-5,.,CASSMWDSNQPQHF,TGTGCCAGTAGTATGTGGGACAGCAATCAGCCCCAGCATTTT
TRBV7-9,.,TRBJ2-2,TRBD2,CASSFLEVAGGPSYTGELFF,TGTGCCAGCAGCTTTCTTGAAGTAGCGGGGGGGCCGAGTTACACCGGGGAGCTGTTTTTT